This T cell receptor (beta chain) was sequenced in a study of cytomegalovirus exposure and HLA in healthy donors. Across the whole study: A subsequent analysis reported that the roughly 120 validation repertoires were produced on the same platform that had also been used for the roughly 670 first-cohort repertoires. Regarding the study as a whole: Through in vitro validation, a few CMV-associated chains were shown to be specific for CMV antigens.

Repertoires were generated with immunoSEQ multiplex PCR, while TCRdb's copy carries only in-frame clones and drops some. This sample yields some 120,000 clones, of which about 90% are seen a single time; 3% to 3.5% belongs to the top ten. The CDR3 runs to 14 residues. V was clipped by 3 bases and J by 3 bases, with 10 bases between them. Germline V gene data show CDR1 as SGHDT and CDR2 as YYEEEE. Donors came from a validation cohort of over a hundred subjects, distinct from the first 666-subject cohort. On this clone itself: Antigen: not known.

The receptor comes from a man aged 25-45 years in good health and CMV-seronegative. Sequencing input: PBMCs. This chain connects TRBV5-6 to TRBJ2-1; D unclear. The CDR3 loop reads CASSSWPVYNEQFF. CDR3 in DNA: TGTGCCAGCAGCTCGTGGCCAGTCTACAATGAGCAGTTCTTC.